These T cell receptor beta chains were read from a single sample in a study of beta chain features in type 1 diabetes. Method: immunoSEQ multiplex PCR; TCRdb's copy keeps in-frame clones and lacks some. The table has 110,000 or so clones, approximately 37% seen once. Sequenced material: stem cell memory CD4+ T cells from blood. These receptors all come from a woman under 30 in good health. CDR3s include the opening cysteine and the closing phenylalanine or tryptophan. A D gene is named only where the DNA matches it firmly. Size is stated for part of the rows, as once, few or many counts, or as a class when the clone is expanded.

V gene,J gene,D gene,clone size,CDR3 DNA,CDR3 protein
TRBV2,TRBJ1-2,NA,few,TGTGCCAGCAGCGCTACAGGAGTTTCTGCTGGCTACACCTTC,CASSATGVSAGYTF
TRBV5-1,TRBJ2-2,NA,NA,TGCGCCAGCAGCCCTAACACCGGGGAGCTGTTTTTT,CASSPNTGELFF
TRBV30,TRBJ2-7,NA,NA,TGTGCCTGGAGTGTTGGCGGCAGGGGCGAGCAGTACTTC,CAWSVGGRGEQYF
TRBV9,TRBJ2-1,TRBD1,NA,TGTGCCAGCAGCGTAGCCGGGACAGGGGTATACAATGAGCAGTTCTTC,CASSVAGTGVYNEQFF
TRBV6-5,TRBJ1-5,TRBD1,NA,TGTGCCAGCAGTAGGGGACAGGGGGCATGGCAGCCCCAGCATTTT,CASSRGQGAWQPQHF
TRBV7-9,TRBJ1-2,NA,few,TGTGCCTCCTCTTCCGGTTATTATGGCTACACCTTC,CASSSGYYGYTF
TRBV4-3,TRBJ1-1,NA,NA,TGCGCCAGCAGCCAAGATCTGGGGGCATACACTGAAGCTTTCTTT,CASSQDLGAYTEAFF
TRBV10-3,TRBJ2-1,TRBD2,few,TGTGCCATCAGCCGAGCTAGCGGGAGATACAATGAGCAGTTCTTC,CAISRASGRYNEQFF
TRBV5-6,TRBJ2-2,TRBD2,few,TGTGCCAGCAGCTCGGGACTAGCGGAATGGGAGCTGTTTTTT,CASSSGLAEWELFF
TRBV5-1,TRBJ1-3,NA,few,TGCGCCAGCAGCTTGACGACAGCCGACTCTGGAAACACCATATATTTT,CASSLTTADSGNTIYF
TRBV19,TRBJ1-1,TRBD1,NA,TGTGCCAGTAGTGTTCGACAGGGGATGGGCACTGAAGCTTTCTTT,CASSVRQGMGTEAFF
TRBV28,TRBJ1-2,NA,few,TGTGCCAGCAGTCCCACCCGGGGTATGCAAGGCTACACCTTC,CASSPTRGMQGYTF
TRBV19,TRBJ2-5,NA,NA,TGTGCCAGTAGTATAAGCGGGTTGGAGACCCAGTACTTC,CASSISGLETQYF
TRBV7-2,TRBJ2-7,TRBD1,few,TGTGCCAGCAGCTATGACAGGGCTCGTGAGCAGTACTTC,CASSYDRAREQYF
TRBV19,TRBJ2-2,TRBD1,NA,TGTGCCAGTAGTATCGGACAGGGCACCGGGGAGCTGTTTTTT,CASSIGQGTGELFF
TRBV11-2,TRBJ2-7,NA,NA,TGTGCCAGCAGGTTAGCTTTCCTCTCCTACGAGCAGTACTTC,CASRLAFLSYEQYF
TRBV5-8,TRBJ2-7,NA,few,TGTGCCAGCAGCCCCTTTTCCCTTAATCACCTCGGCGAGCAGTACTTC,CASSPFSLNHLGEQYF
TRBV5-1,TRBJ2-2,TRBD1,NA,TGCGCCAGCAGCCCCTCGGGACAGGGGATGGGAAACACCGGGGAGCTGTTTTTT,CASSPSGQGMGNTGELFF
TRBV10-3,TRBJ1-2,NA,once,TGTGCCATCAGTGACCCCAAGACAGTTAACTATGGCTACACCTTC,CAISDPKTVNYGYTF
TRBV30,TRBJ2-1,NA,few,TGTGCCTGGAGTGTACAAGGGGGCTACAATGAGCAGTTCTTC,CAWSVQGGYNEQFF
TRBV11-3,TRBJ2-1,TRBD2,NA,TGTGCCAGCAGCCCATCCGGGACTAGAGATAGTGAGCAGTTCTTC,CASSPSGTRDSEQFF
TRBV6-1,TRBJ1-1,NA,NA,TGTGCCAGCACGCGAGGGCAGATGAACACTGAAGCTTTCTTT,CASTRGQMNTEAFF
TRBV7-9,TRBJ2-3,NA,NA,TGTGCCAGCCACAGAGGCGGACTCACAGATACGCAGTATTTT,CASHRGGLTDTQYF